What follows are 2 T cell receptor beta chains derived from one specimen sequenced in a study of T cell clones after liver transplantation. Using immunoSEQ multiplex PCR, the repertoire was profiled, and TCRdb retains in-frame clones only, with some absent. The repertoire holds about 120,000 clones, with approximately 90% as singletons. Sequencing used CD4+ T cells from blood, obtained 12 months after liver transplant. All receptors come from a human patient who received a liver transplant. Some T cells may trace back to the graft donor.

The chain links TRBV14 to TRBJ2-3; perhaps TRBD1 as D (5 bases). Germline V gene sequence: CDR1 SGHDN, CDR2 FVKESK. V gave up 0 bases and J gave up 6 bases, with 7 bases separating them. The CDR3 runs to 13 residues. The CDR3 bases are TGTGCCAGCAGCCAAGACAGGGTCGATACGCAGTATTTT. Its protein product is CASSQDRVDTQYF.

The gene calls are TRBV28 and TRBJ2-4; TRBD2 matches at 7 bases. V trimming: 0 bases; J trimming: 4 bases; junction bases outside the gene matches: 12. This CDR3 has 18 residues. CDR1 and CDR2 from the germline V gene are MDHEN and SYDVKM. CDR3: CASSLWFQREWGKNIQYF. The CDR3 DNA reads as TGTGCCAGCAGTTTATGGTTTCAGCGGGAATGGGGGAAAAACATTCAGTACTTC.